This T cell receptor (beta chain) came from a study of post-analysis software for immune sequencing data. Unique-molecular-identifier-tagged TCR beta cDNA libraries were used. TCRdb re-called the PCR reads through MiXCR, storing one row per CDR3 protein. The repertoire holds roughly 150,000 distinct CDR3 sequences, with under 40% as singletons. Study-wide findings and caveats: Strong co-clustering by F measure linked samples that shared a preparation batch. Compared with controls, patients had more of five TRBV segments, including TRBV5-6, TRBV5-1 and TRBV20-1.

Germline values: CDR1 SQVTM, CDR2 ANQGSEA. With 6 bases clipped from V and 5 bases from J, the junction kept 11 bases outside the gene matches. There are 14 residues in the CDR3. A remark on this clonotype: Its antigen remains unidentified.

This receptor was obtained from a girl aged 5 to 17 with multiple sclerosis. V usage is TRBV29-1 and J usage is TRBJ2-7; 9 bases match TRBD1. The input for sequencing was blood, taken after autologous hematopoietic stem cell transplantation. In nucleotides, the CDR3 is TGCAGCGTCGTGCCCCGGGACAGGGCCAACGAGCAGTACTTC. Its translation is CSVVPRDRANEQYF.